These 15 T cell receptor beta chains were all obtained from the same sample, sequenced in a study of T-cell reconstitution after alpha-beta-depleted transplantation in children. As it was prepared, the TCRbeta library received unique molecular identifiers. TCRdb redid the calling of the PCR reads with MiXCR, one entry per CDR3 protein. There are under 300,000 distinct CDR3 sequences in the sample; around 10% occur only once, and 23% lies in the top ten. This specimen was peripheral blood, taken 180 days after TCRalphabeta/CD19-depleted stem cell transplant. The origin of the receptors is a male patient aged 2-15 years who had a stem cell transplant for chronic granulomatous disease, so the T cells may come from the graft donor.

Many counts were recorded for this clonotype. The rearrangement uses TRBV2 and TRBJ2-6; D remains unclear. The CDR3 consists of 14 residues. Per germline, CDR1 SNHLY and CDR2 FYNNEI. Trimming stripped 6 bases from V and 4 bases from J, with 10 bases between. The chain's CDR3 is CASSSARGANVLTF. The CDR3 DNA sequence: TGTGCCAGCAGCTCCGCTCGAGGGGCCAACGTCCTGACTTTC.

This clonotype appeared many times. The chain carries TRBV6-4 and TRBJ2-1; 7 bases match TRBD2. V was pared by 2 bases and J by 6 bases, with 7 bases of the junction left unmatched. Germline V gene data show CDR1 as MRHNA and CDR2 as SNTAGT. CDR3 length: 15 amino acids. CDR3 amino acids: CASSDRAGMPNEQFF. Written as DNA, the CDR3 is TGTGCCAGCAGTGACAGAGCGGGAATGCCCAATGAGCAGTTCTTC.

This clonotype has a count of ten or more. The chain joins TRBV7-9 to TRBJ2-5; D is uncertain. Between the trimmed V and J ends, which lost 3 bases and 1 base, there was a span of 9 bases. The CDR3 loop spans 14 amino acids. Germline lookup yields CDR1 SEHNR and CDR2 FQNEAQ (reference sequence). CDR3 protein: CASSFSSVQETQYF. The CDR3 DNA follows: TGTGCCAGCAGCTTCTCGTCAGTCCAAGAGACCCAGTACTTC.

This clonotype was recorded at least ten times. This rearrangement joins TRBV5-1 to TRBJ2-3; 11 bases are shared with TRBD2. V lost 0 bases and J lost 4; bases outside the gene matches: 1. The CDR3 totals 15 residues. Germline CDR1 is SGHRS and CDR2 is YFSETQ. CDR3 amino acids: CASSLGSGGADTQYF. The CDR3 DNA reads as TGCGCCAGCAGCTTGGGTAGCGGGGGGGCAGATACGCAGTATTTT.

Turning to this clonotype: A much larger clonotype is one base distant, so this may be a read error. This chain links TRBV20-1 with TRBJ2-3; D remains ambiguous. The end of the DNA fits TRBJ1-5 better, so the J call may be wrong. The length of the CDR3 is 14 residues. In germline, CDR1 is DFQATT, CDR2 SNEGSKA (reference sequence). The CDR3 region is CSARESSSTDTQHF. The DNA of the CDR3 is TGCAGTGCTAGAGAGTCGTCTAGCACAGATACGCAGCATTTT.

This clonotype was seen ten or more times. The chain couples TRBV5-1 to TRBJ2-7; 13 positions match TRBD2. CDR1 and CDR2 from the germline V gene are SGHRS and YFSETQ. There are 17 residues in the CDR3. With V trimmed by 3 bases and J by 3 bases, 9 bases remained unmatched. CDR3: CASSSRTSGSGYYEQYF. CDR3 nucleotides: TGCGCCAGCAGCTCGAGGACTAGCGGGAGTGGGTACTACGAGCAGTACTTC.

This clonotype was detected many times. The chain joins TRBV10-3 to TRBJ2-3; 9 nucleotides align to TRBD2. Germline V gene lookup returns CDR1 ENHRY and CDR2 SYGVKD. The CDR3 contains 15 residues. The V segment lost 6 bases and the J segment 1 base; nucleotides outside the gene matches: 5. Here the CDR3 reads CAISPTSGGTDTQYF. CDR3 DNA: TGTGCCATCAGCCCGACTAGCGGAGGCACAGATACGCAGTATTTT.

This clonotype showed up many times. V is TRBV20-1 and J is TRBJ2-3; 10 positions agree with TRBD2. Trimming removed 6 bases from V and 3 bases from J; junction bases left unmatched: 6. This CDR3 spans 14 amino acids. Germline V gene data show CDR1 as DFQATT and CDR2 as SNEGSKA (reference sequence). The CDR3 bases are TGCAGTGCCATGAATAGCGGGAGGACAGATACGCAGTATTTT. Its protein product is CSAMNSGRTDTQYF.

As regards this clonotype: A much larger clone lies one base from this, so it may be a read error. The rearrangement uses TRBV4-1 and TRBJ2-1, with 9 bases that match TRBD2. Germline CDR1 and CDR2: MGHRA and YSYEKL. The CDR3 sequence is 16 residues long. V lost 10 bases and J lost 0; bases outside the gene matches: 10. CDR3 protein: CANGPSGGSSYNEQFF. The CDR3 bases are TGCGCCAACGGACCAAGCGGGGGGAGCTCCTACAATGAGCAGTTCTTC.

Concerning this clonotype itself: A read error is possible here, since a much larger clone lies one base away. The CDR3 DNA is TGCGCCAGCAGCTTGGTCTTATCGGGACACCTAAAAGAGTCCCAGTACTTC. Protein product: CASSLVLSGHLKESQYF. This chain joins TRBV5-1 and TRBJ2-5; TRBD1 might be the D (6 bases). The CDR3 is 17 amino acids. Germline V CDR1 and CDR2: SGHRS, YFSETQ. The full variable domain, with the rest looked up from reference TRBV5-1 and TRBJ2-5, is KAGVTQTPRYLIKTRGQQVTLSCSPISGHRSVSWYQQTPGQGLQFLFEYFSETQRNKGNFPGRFSGRQFSNSRSEMNVSTLELGDSALYLCASSLVLSGHLKESQYFGPGTRLLVL.

Concerning this clonotype: This may stem from a read error, because a much larger clone lies one nucleotide away. The CDR3 here is CASSQDFSGNTIHF. The CDR3, as DNA: TGCGCCAGCAGCCAAGATTTCTCTGGAAACACCATACATTTT. This chain uses TRBV4-3 with TRBJ1-3; no firm D call. Germline CDR1 LGHNA, CDR2 YSLEER. This CDR3 is 14 amino acids long.

This clonotype was detected only a few times. The genes are TRBV25-1 and TRBJ1-1; tentative D call: TRBD1 (6 bases). Germline V gene sequence: CDR1 MGHDK, CDR2 SYGVNS. V lost 5 bases, J lost 0 bases, and 13 bases lay in between. This CDR3 region has 15 residues. For the CDR3, the DNA is TGTGCCAGCAGTCCCTCGGGACACGTGAACACTGAAGCTTTCTTT. This translates into CASSPSGHVNTEAFF.

This clonotype was seen many times. The V and J genes are TRBV5-1 and TRBJ2-5; D is ambiguous. V was shortened by 4 bases and J by 4 bases, with 11 bases between the two germline ends. Per germline, CDR1 SGHRS and CDR2 YFSETQ. This CDR3 comprises 13 residues. The CDR3 loop is CASSGVELETQYF. The CDR3 coding sequence is TGCGCCAGCAGCGGGGTTGAGTTAGAGACCCAGTACTTC.

This clonotype occurred many times. V and J are TRBV29-1 and TRBJ1-1; 7 positions match TRBD1. V lost 3 bases, J lost 0 bases, and 7 bases stayed unmatched. CDR1 is SQVTM and CDR2 is ANQGSEA in the germline V gene. The CDR3 runs 15 residues. The CDR3 is CSVDTSDRLNTEAFF. The CDR3 nucleotides are TGCAGCGTTGATACCTCGGACAGGCTGAACACTGAAGCTTTCTTT.

Many counts were recorded for this clonotype. The J gene is TRBJ2-5, the V gene TRBV29-1, with a weak D call TRBD1 (5 bases). Germline assignment: CDR1 SQVTM and CDR2 ANQGSEA. The CDR3 consists of 14 residues. V was clipped by 3 bases and J by 1 base, with 12 bases between them. DNA for the CDR3: TGCAGCGTTGAGTTTCGTGGGGCCCAAGAGACCCAGTACTTC. Translating it yields CSVEFRGAQETQYF.